Following are 4 T cell receptor beta chains from one sample sequenced in a study of Graves' ophthalmopathy and Graves' hyperthyroidism (dated by TCRdb to 2017 to 2018). The sample was run on an Illumina HiSeq 2000. For repertoire sequencing, TCR beta CDR3 regions were amplified from RNA transcripts. HTBI primers and the Qiagen OneStep RT-PCR kit were used in a first-round RT-PCR, which was followed by a second-round multiplex PCR, size selection and purification. TCRdb redid the processing of the public reads, applying fastp at Q25 and MiXCR, and retained in-frame beta chains. For every CDR3 protein sequence, its rows merge into one entry that carries the most common genes and DNA. A total of under 350,000 distinct CDR3 sequences appear in this sample, about a sixth of them only once. Of the sample, more than 9% is held by the ten largest clones. Specimen: peripheral blood. The receptor source for this set is an adult man with Graves' ophthalmopathy.

The table lists this clonotype with many counts. A much larger clone differs from this one at a single base, so this may be a read error. The chain combines TRBV3-1 with TRBJ1-1; D is ambiguous. CDR1 LGHDT and CDR2 YNNKEL come from the germline V gene (reference sequence). This CDR3 has 14 amino acids. The DNA of the CDR3 is TGTGCCAGCGGCCAAGTCAATACCATTACTGAAGCTTTCTTT. This gives the protein CASGQVNTITEAFF.

This clonotype was detected ten times or more. The chain combines TRBV12-3 or TRBV12-4 with TRBJ1-6; a weak D match, TRBD1 (5 bases). Deletions cut 6 bases from V and 6 bases from J, with 9 bases between. The CDR3 contains 13 residues. The CDR3 protein is CASRKGFNSPLHF. CDR3 nucleotide sequence: TGTGCCAGCAGAAAGGGGTTTAATTCACCCCTCCACTTT.

This clonotype showed up many times. The V and J genes are TRBV7-3 and TRBJ2-6; D is unresolved. Germline CDR1 SGHTA, CDR2 FQGTGA. CDR3 size: 15 residues. V was pared by 4 bases and J by 4 bases, with 11 bases between. The CDR3 reads CASSSEKYGANVLTF. In nucleotides, the CDR3 is TGTGCCAGCAGCTCGGAGAAGTACGGGGCCAACGTCCTGACTTTC.

Comment on this clonotype: This sequence may be a read error, since a much larger clone differs from it by one base. This rearrangement joins TRBV14 to TRBJ1-1; no definite D call. The CDR3 has 13 residues. Germline lookup yields CDR1 SGHDN and CDR2 FVKESK. V was trimmed by 3 bases and J by 6 bases, leaving 11 bases between them. In nucleotides, the CDR3 is TGTGCCAGCAGCCATTGGGTTTCCTCTGAAGCTTTCTTT. It encodes CASSHWVSSEAFF.